Presented here are 13 T cell receptor beta chains from one specimen sequenced in a study of blood T cell repertoires in COVID-19. TCRdb's copy holds only in-frame clones and misses some; the assay was immunoSEQ multiplex PCR. The data contain around 200,000 clones, less than 90% of them singletons. Material: PBMCs or T cells enriched from blood (not recorded which). The source of these receptors is a woman in her thirties who had recovered from COVID-19.

The chain combines TRBV5-4 with TRBJ1-2; D not certain. The CDR3 has 14 residues. CDR1 and CDR2 from the germline V gene are SGHNT and YYREEE (reference sequence). Trimming cost V 1 base and J 3 bases, with 10 bases left between them. The CDR3 region is CASSLTVGYYGYTF. The CDR3 DNA sequence: TGTGCCAGCAGCTTGACTGTGGGCTACTATGGCTACACCTTC.

The chain joins TRBV5-8 to TRBJ2-2; D is undetermined. The V gene lost 3 bases and the J gene lost 4 bases, with 13 bases spanning the gap. Germline CDR1 is SGHTS and CDR2 is YDEGEE. The length of the CDR3 is 15 residues. CDR3 region: CASSSHHTATGELFF. For the CDR3, the DNA is TGTGCCAGCAGCTCCCACCACACAGCCACCGGGGAGCTGTTTTTT. Supplemented by reference TRBV5-8 and TRBJ2-2, the full variable domain reads EAGVTQSPTHLIKTRGQQATLRCSPISGHTSVYWYQQALGLGLQFLLWYDEGEERNRGNFPPRFSGRQFPNYSSELNVNALELEDSALYLCASSSHHTATGELFFGEGSRLTVL.

This chain links TRBV9 with TRBJ2-7; TRBD1 agrees at 9 bases. Germline assignment: CDR1 SGDLS and CDR2 YYNGEE. The J segment lost 5 bases and the V segment lost 4 bases, leaving 10 bases of the junction unmatched. The CDR3 is 15 residues long. CDR3 amino acids: CASSSRQGGFDEQYF. The DNA for the CDR3 is TGTGCCAGCAGCTCAAGACAGGGGGGATTTGACGAGCAGTACTTC.

The chain joins TRBV4-3 to TRBJ2-5; TRBD2 matches 8 bases. The V gene end was trimmed by 1 base and the J gene end by 5 bases; junction bases not matched to a gene: 6. The length of the CDR3 is 15 residues. The germline CDR1 and CDR2 sequences are LGHNA and YSLEER. This chain's CDR3 is CASSQGGGGTETQYF. CDR3 DNA: TGCGCCAGCAGCCAAGGTGGCGGGGGGACGGAGACCCAGTACTTC.

This chain joins TRBV27 and TRBJ1-1, with TRBD1 matching 8 bases. The CDR3 spans 14 residues. The germline V gene has CDR1 MNHEY and CDR2 SMNVEV (reference sequence). Unmatched junction bases numbered 4, after V lost 3 bases and J lost 4 bases. The CDR3, as DNA: TGTGCCAGCAGTTTCAATACAGGGGGCACTGAAGCTTTCTTT. Translating it yields CASSFNTGGTEAFF.

The J gene is TRBJ1-2, the V gene TRBV3-1 (or the pseudogene TRBV3-2), with D perhaps matching TRBD1 (5 bases). Trimming left V 0 bases short and J 8 bases short, with 13 bases between. The CDR3 loop spans 14 amino acids. Germline CDR1 LGHDT, CDR2 YNNKEL (reference sequence). CDR3 in DNA: TGTGCCAGCAGCCAAGAAGGCAGGGCAAAAGGCTACACCTTC. This sequence encodes CASSQEGRAKGYTF.

This chain's CDR3 is CASSGRRDSEKLFF. CDR3 bases: TGTGCCAGCAGTGGTAGGAGGGATAGTGAAAAACTGTTTTTT. J is TRBJ1-4 and V is TRBV2; D not certain. This CDR3 is built from 14 residues. Germline loops: CDR1 SNHLY, CDR2 FYNNEI. V lost 4 bases, J lost 7 bases, and 13 bases lay in between.

This rearrangement joins TRBV7-9 to TRBJ1-4; the D is unclear. Trimming left V 5 bases short and J 7 bases short, with 17 bases between. The CDR3 has 15 amino acids. CDR1 SEHNR and CDR2 FQNEAQ come from the germline V gene (reference sequence). CDR3: CASSLSGAGGEKLFF. The CDR3 bases are TGTGCCAGCAGCCTCTCTGGCGCCGGCGGTGAAAAACTGTTTTTT.

The CDR3 nucleotides are TGTGCCAGCAGCCCTGGCGGTGGGGGGTACCAAGAGACCCAGTACTTC. Translating gives CASSPGGGGYQETQYF. V is TRBV7-2 and J is TRBJ2-5, with D possibly TRBD2 on 6 matching bases. Germline V gene data show CDR1 as SGHTA and CDR2 as FQGNSA. V shed 5 bases and J shed 0 bases, with 16 bases lying between them. The CDR3 loop spans 16 amino acids.

The V and J genes are TRBV4-3 and TRBJ2-3, with a possible D match to TRBD1 (6 bases). The germline gives CDR1 LGHNA, CDR2 YSLEER. Deletions cut 3 bases from V and 3 bases from J, with 16 bases between. The CDR3 has 16 amino acids. The CDR3: CASSQKGNRVTDTQYF. The DNA for the CDR3 is TGCGCCAGCAGCCAGAAGGGAAACAGGGTAACAGATACGCAGTATTTT.

This clone occurred many times. The J gene is TRBJ1-5, the V gene TRBV6-2 or TRBV6-3; D unresolved. With 2 bases removed from V and 3 bases from J, the gap between germline ends came to 14 bases. The CDR3 is 16 amino acids. Germline loops: CDR1 MNHEY, CDR2 SVGEGT. Here the CDR3 reads CASSYPPRRDNQPQHF. In DNA, the CDR3 is TGTGCCAGCAGTTACCCGCCCAGACGGGACAATCAGCCCCAGCATTTT.

This sequence joins TRBV6-2 or TRBV6-3 and TRBJ2-3; D remains unclear. The CDR3 length is 17 residues. With 0 bases removed from V and 2 bases from J, the gap between germline ends came to 15 bases. CDR1 is MNHEY and CDR2 is SVGEGT in the germline V gene. In DNA, the CDR3 is TGTGCCAGCAGTTACTCGGCCCTGGCTGATCTCACAGATACGCAGTATTTT. Translation gives CASSYSALADLTDTQYF.

The chain employs TRBV6-4 and TRBJ1-6; TRBD1 might be the D (5 bases). V was clipped by 6 bases and J by 6 bases, with 12 bases between them. The CDR3 consists of 14 residues. The germline V gene encodes CDR1 MRHNA and CDR2 SNTAGT. As DNA, the CDR3 is TGTGCCAGCAGCAGGGAGGTTGGTAATTCACCCCTCCACTTT. Protein product: CASSREVGNSPLHF.